The entry below gives a single T cell receptor beta chain sequence along with its context. The sample originates from a study of Ad26.COV2.S vaccination and SARS-CoV-2 variants. For the study at large: Donor had been placed in the Ad26.COV2.S arm of the COV1001 trial. Ad26.COV2.S was injected intramuscularly once or twice, 56 days apart.

CDR1 is SGDLS, CDR2 YYNGEE, per germline. The CDR3 contains 15 residues. V was shortened by 4 bases and J by 8 bases, with 18 bases between the two germline ends. Method: immunoSEQ multiplex PCR; TCRdb's copy keeps in-frame clones and lacks some. The table includes approximately 300,000 clones, about 86% detected once. Described treatment: some 20 received Ad26.COV2.S at low or high dose, single or two shots; roughly 5 received placebo; per-sample allocation not given. Sampling occurred on day 63 after the first vaccine or placebo injection. This adult donor, from Boston, was 18-55 years old. The V gene is TRBV9, the J gene TRBJ1-4, with D hard to call. The clonotype originates from a person between 18 and 60 years old who received the Ad26.COV2.S COVID-19 vaccine or a placebo. The sequencing used peripheral blood, collected in a trial of Ad26.COV2.S vaccine versus placebo. The CDR3 bases are TGTGCCAGCAGCATCCGGGCCTCCCCGAGAGAAAAACTGTTTTTT. This sequence encodes CASSIRASPREKLFF. The variable domain in full, completed from reference TRBV9 and TRBJ1-4, reads DSGVTQTPKHLITATGQRVTLRCSPRSGDLSVYWYQQSLDQGLQFLIQYYNGEERAKGNILERFSAQQFPDLHSELNLSSLELGDSALYFCASSIRASPREKLFFGSGTQLSVL.